Shown below are 20 T cell receptor beta chains from a single sample sequenced in a study of blood T cell repertoires in COVID-19. Profiled with immunoSEQ multiplex PCR; TCRdb holds only in-frame clones, not every one. The sample holds roughly 180,000 clones; roughly 80% are singletons and the top ten take 8% to 13%. The specimen was peripheral blood. These receptors originate from a woman aged 40 to 55 with COVID-19, enrolled during active disease.

As to this clone: Additional DNA sequences in this sample encode the identical CDR3. The chain is built from TRBV18 and TRBJ2-7, with 10 bases aligning to TRBD1. This CDR3 is built from 14 residues. V dropped 3 bases and J dropped 3; count of bases not matched to a gene: 2. Germline values: CDR1 KGHSH, CDR2 LQKENI. The CDR3 DNA reads as TGTGCCAGCTCACCCGGGGACAGGGGCTACGAGCAGTACTTC. This translates into CASSPGDRGYEQYF.

This clone was found once. J is TRBJ2-5 and V is TRBV9; 13 bases are shared with TRBD2. This CDR3 region has 16 residues. Germline CDR1 reads SGDLS; CDR2 reads YYNGEE. Germline trimming cut 0 bases from V and 5 bases from J; bases unmatched to any gene: 4. CDR3 sequence: CASSVGLAGGGETQYF. The DNA of the CDR3 is TGTGCCAGCAGCGTAGGACTAGCGGGAGGAGGGGAGACCCAGTACTTC.

The CDR3 spells CASHGISGNTIYF. The CDR3 coding sequence is TGCGCCAGCCACGGGATCTCTGGAAACACCATATATTTT. J is TRBJ1-3 and V is TRBV10-2; D uncertain. Trimming stripped 8 bases from V and 0 bases from J, with 8 bases between. Germline V lookup: CDR1 WSHSY, CDR2 SAAADI. The CDR3 is made up of 13 amino acids.

The chain has TRBV5-8 and TRBJ2-5; D is perhaps TRBD2 (5 bases). With 0 bases removed from V and 1 base from J, the gap between germline ends came to 10 bases. The V gene's germline CDR1 is SGHTS and CDR2 YDEGEE. This CDR3 has 15 residues. The CDR3 region has the DNA TGTGCCAGCAGCTTGGTATCAGCGGTCCAAGAGACCCAGTACTTC. Translating it yields CASSLVSAVQETQYF. The complete variable domain, with remaining parts taken from reference TRBV5-8 and TRBJ2-5, reads EAGVTQSPTHLIKTRGQQATLRCSPISGHTSVYWYQQALGLGLQFLLWYDEGEERNRGNFPPRFSGRQFPNYSSELNVNALELEDSALYLCASSLVSAVQETQYFGPGTRLLVL.

The chain combines TRBV6-5 with TRBJ2-7; D is ambiguous. V lost 7 bases, J lost 0 bases, and 13 bases lay in between. Germline-derived CDR1 and CDR2 are MNHEY and SVGAGI. The CDR3 loop spans 14 amino acids. The CDR3, as DNA: TGTGCCAGCATGGAGTGGCCGAACTCCTACGAGCAGTACTTC. This encodes CASMEWPNSYEQYF.

This clone was recorded once. The chain recombines TRBV6-5 with TRBJ2-7, with TRBD1 identical over 7 bases. The CDR3 contains 13 residues. Germline CDR1 MNHEY, CDR2 SVGAGI. Unmatched junction bases numbered 2, after V lost 3 bases and J lost 3 bases. The CDR3 region is CASSYRTGYEQYF. As DNA, the CDR3 is TGTGCCAGCAGTTATCGGACAGGCTACGAGCAGTACTTC.

The chain uses TRBV10-3 and TRBJ1-6, with 7 bases that match TRBD1. The V gene end was trimmed by 6 bases and the J gene end by 5 bases; junction bases not matched to a gene: 4. This CDR3 comprises 14 residues. CDR1 is ENHRY and CDR2 is SYGVKD in the germline V gene. The CDR3 DNA is TGTGCCATCAGGAAAGGACAGGATAATTCACCCCTCCACTTT. Protein product: CAIRKGQDNSPLHF.

The gene calls are TRBV28 and TRBJ1-5, with no clear D. V dropped 8 bases and J dropped 15 bases, with 20 bases sitting between them. CDR3 length: 12 residues. Germline V gene data show CDR1 as MDHEN and CDR2 as SYDVKM. The CDR3 DNA sequence: TGTGCCAGCTTACCGGAAAACGGAGGGCCGCATTTT. Amino acids: CASLPENGGPHF.

The chain recombines TRBV7-9 with TRBJ1-4; D is unclear. With 4 bases removed from V and 2 bases from J, the gap between germline ends came to 14 bases. Germline V CDR1 and CDR2: SEHNR, FQNEAQ (reference sequence). The CDR3 loop spans 16 amino acids. The CDR3 region is CASSSGAVNTNEKLFF. The CDR3 nucleotides are TGTGCCAGCAGCTCAGGAGCGGTGAATACTAATGAAAAACTGTTTTTT.

The rearrangement uses TRBV7-9 and TRBJ1-6; maybe TRBD1 (5 bases). The germline gives CDR1 SEHNR, CDR2 FQNEAQ (reference sequence). V lost 0 bases and J 8 bases, leaving 14 bases between the germline ends. The CDR3 extends over 16 amino acids. The CDR3 nucleotides read TGTGCCAGCAGCTTAGCGTCGCCAGGGATGGATTCACCCCTCCACTTT. Encoded protein: CASSLASPGMDSPLHF.

V is TRBV2 and J is TRBJ1-1; D call uncertain. The CDR3 has 12 amino acids. Deletions cut 4 bases from V and 3 bases from J, with 6 bases between. Per the germline V gene, CDR1 is SNHLY and CDR2 is FYNNEI. CDR3: CASSGRYTEAFF. CDR3 nucleotides: TGTGCCAGCAGTGGCCGGTACACTGAAGCTTTCTTT. The variable domain in full, with the rest retrieved from reference TRBV2 and TRBJ1-1, is EPEVTQTPSHQVTQMGQEVILRCVPISNHLYFYWYRQILGQKVEFLVSFYNNEISEKSEIFDDQFSVERPDGSNFTLKIRSTKLEDSAMYFCASSGRYTEAFFGQGTRLTVV.

The genes are TRBV3-1 (or the pseudogene TRBV3-2) and TRBJ2-1, with TRBD1 as a possible D gene (6 bases). The CDR3 runs to 17 residues. V was cut by 4 bases and J by 2 bases, with 18 bases left in between. CDR1 and CDR2 (germline): LGHDT, YNNKEL (reference sequence). The CDR3 DNA reads as TGTGCCAGCAGCCTATATCACAGGGCGACCACCTACAATGAGCAGTTCTTC. Encoded protein: CASSLYHRATTYNEQFF.

The genes are TRBV25-1 and TRBJ2-4; a weak D match, TRBD2 (6 bases). Germline V gene data show CDR1 as MGHDK and CDR2 as SYGVNS. Deletions cut 2 bases from V and 1 base from J, with 6 bases between. This CDR3 comprises 14 residues. CDR3 region: CASSEGGAKNIQYF. The CDR3 nucleotides read TGTGCCAGCAGTGAAGGGGGGGCCAAAAACATTCAGTACTTC.

Here the CDR3 reads CASGGQGAAIGELFF. The CDR3 nucleotides are TGTGCCAGCGGAGGACAGGGGGCTGCGATCGGGGAGCTGTTTTTT. The V call is TRBV7-3, the J call TRBJ2-2; 11 bases match TRBD1. The CDR3 length is 15 residues. The V gene end was trimmed by 8 bases and the J gene end by 7 bases; junction bases not matched to a gene: 9. CDR1 and CDR2 (germline): SGHTA, FQGTGA.

DNA for the CDR3: TGTGCCAGCACCCAAGCGGGGGAGTACAATGAGCAGTTCTTC. It translates to CASTQAGEYNEQFF. V gene TRBV11-2 combines with J gene TRBJ2-1; 8 bases match TRBD2. J gave up 4 bases and V 7 bases, and 6 bases lay outside the gene matches. Germline V lookup: CDR1 SGHAT, CDR2 FQNNGV. The CDR3 sequence is 14 residues long.

This chain connects TRBV7-8 to TRBJ2-2; TRBD1 agrees at 10 bases. V trimming: 0 bases; J trimming: 7 bases; junction bases outside the gene matches: 8. Germline values: CDR1 SGHVS, CDR2 FQNEAQ. The CDR3 loop spans 17 amino acids. The CDR3 protein is CASSLAWTGGTGGELFF. The CDR3 DNA is TGTGCCAGCAGCTTAGCTTGGACAGGGGGAACGGGCGGGGAGCTGTTTTTT.

V and J are TRBV6-4 and TRBJ2-1; 10 bases fit TRBD2. The V and J ends lost 6 bases and 4 bases, in that order; junction bases with no gene match: 6. Per the germline V gene, CDR1 is MRHNA and CDR2 is SNTAGT. The CDR3 runs to 15 residues. The CDR3 loop reads CASSLLAGKYNEQFF. The CDR3 coding sequence is TGTGCCAGCAGCCTACTAGCGGGGAAATACAATGAGCAGTTCTTC.

The chain employs TRBV5-1 and TRBJ2-5; TRBD2 agrees at 8 bases. The CDR3 consists of 18 residues. Germline assignment: CDR1 SGHRS and CDR2 YFSETQ. V lost 4 bases, J lost 2 bases, and 16 bases stayed unmatched. In nucleotides, the CDR3 is TGCGCCAGCAGCCTAGGACTAGCACCTGTTGGGTATCAAGAGACCCAGTACTTC. Its protein product is CASSLGLAPVGYQETQYF.

The chain employs TRBV28 and TRBJ2-1; TRBD2 agrees at 13 bases. This CDR3 region has 15 residues. With 3 bases clipped from V and 8 bases from J, the junction kept 4 bases outside the gene matches. CDR1 and CDR2 from the germline V gene are MDHEN and SYDVKM. CDR3 nucleotide sequence: TGTGCCAGCAGTTTCTTAACTAGCGGGAGGGATGAGCAGTTCTTC. Residues: CASSFLTSGRDEQFF.

The genes are TRBV7-9 and TRBJ2-1; 7 bases line up with TRBD1. Trimming took 2 bases from V and 6 from J; bases not matched to a gene: 10. The CDR3 consists of 16 residues. Looked up from germline, CDR1 is SEHNR and CDR2 is FQNEAQ (reference sequence). The CDR3, as DNA: TGTGCCAGCAGCTTACCGTCAACCCGGGACAGCAATGAGCAGTTCTTC. Translating it yields CASSLPSTRDSNEQFF.